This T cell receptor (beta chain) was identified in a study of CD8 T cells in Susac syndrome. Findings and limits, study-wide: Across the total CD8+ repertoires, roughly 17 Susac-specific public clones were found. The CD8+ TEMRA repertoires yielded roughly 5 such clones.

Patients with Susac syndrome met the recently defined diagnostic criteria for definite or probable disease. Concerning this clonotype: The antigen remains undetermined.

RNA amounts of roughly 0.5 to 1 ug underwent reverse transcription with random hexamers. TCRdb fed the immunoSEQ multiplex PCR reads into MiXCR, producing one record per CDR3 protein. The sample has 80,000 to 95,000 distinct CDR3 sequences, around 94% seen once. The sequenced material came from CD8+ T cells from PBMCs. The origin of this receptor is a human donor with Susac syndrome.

CDR3 protein: CASSPTSAYTDTQYF. Written as DNA, the CDR3 is TGTGCCAGCAGCCCGACCTCTGCATACACAGATACGCAGTATTTT. The J gene is TRBJ2-3, the V gene TRBV3-1, with D unresolved. The CDR3 is made up of 15 amino acids. Germline assignment: CDR1 LGHDT and CDR2 YNNKEL (reference sequence). Trimming stripped 4 bases from V and 2 bases from J, with 13 bases between.